The T cell receptor beta chain described here comes from a study of T cells in Graves' hyperthyroidism and ophthalmopathy. Amplified regions were TCR beta CDR3 sequences from RNA transcripts. TCR CDR3 regions were first amplified by RT-PCR with HTBI primers. TCRdb reprocessed the multiplex PCR reads with MiXCR, giving one entry per CDR3 protein. The data contain some 580,000 distinct CDR3 sequences, 15% to 20% of them seen just once; the ten biggest clones take up under 3.5%. Orbital computed tomography and thyroid ultrasound, together with serum TRAb and thyroxine and clinical symptoms, were used for diagnoses. There are 16 residues in the CDR3. Looked up from germline, CDR1 is MDHEN and CDR2 is SYDVKM. V lost 4 bases to trimming and J lost 4 bases, with 19 bases between them. This clonotype has at least ten counts.

The sample was blood. The source is a woman aged 35 to 49 with Graves' ophthalmopathy. This rearrangement joins TRBV28 to TRBJ1-2; D may be TRBD1 (5 bases). The CDR3 DNA is TGTGCCAGCAGTTCGACCGGGACGGCAAAAAGCTATGGCTACACCTTC. Translating gives CASSSTGTAKSYGYTF.